The rows below give T cell receptor beta chains drawn from one sample of a study of beta chain features in type 1 diabetes. Measured with immunoSEQ multiplex PCR; TCRdb has only the in-frame clones, and not every one. The data show 400,000 or so clones, with 9.6% seen just once and about 0.64% held by the top ten. Specimen: central memory CD4+ T cells from blood. These receptors all come from a man aged 25-40 years with type 1 diabetes. CDR3s include the opening cysteine and the closing phenylalanine or tryptophan. Each record gives: V gene, clone size, J gene, CDR3 length, D gene, CDR3 protein, CDR3 DNA. D genes are given only for firm matches. Not every row has a clone size; where given, it reads once, few, many or a size class.

V gene: TRBV30
clone size: few
J gene: TRBJ1-6
CDR3 length: 13
D gene: NA
CDR3 protein: CAYGDLRASPLHF
CDR3 DNA: TGTGCCTACGGGGACCTTCGGGCTTCACCCCTCCACTTT

V gene: TRBV11-2
clone size: NA
J gene: TRBJ2-3
CDR3 length: 14
D gene: NA
CDR3 protein: CASSFLDSTDTQYF
CDR3 DNA: TGTGCCAGCAGCTTTCTGGATAGCACAGATACGCAGTATTTT

V gene: TRBV7-9
clone size: few
J gene: TRBJ1-2
CDR3 length: 14
D gene: TRBD1
CDR3 protein: CATPGEGAGYGYTF
CDR3 DNA: TGTGCCACCCCCGGCGAGGGGGCAGGGTATGGCTACACCTTC

V gene: TRBV30
clone size: NA
J gene: TRBJ1-5
CDR3 length: 14
D gene: NA
CDR3 protein: CAWSGMTHNQPQHF
CDR3 DNA: TGTGCCTGGAGTGGCATGACACATAATCAGCCCCAGCATTTT

V gene: TRBV28
clone size: few
J gene: TRBJ2-5
CDR3 length: 17
D gene: TRBD1
CDR3 protein: CASSSRTRTGGHETQYF
CDR3 DNA: TGTGCCAGCAGTTCCCGAACGAGGACAGGGGGCCACGAGACCCAGTACTTC

V gene: TRBV5-1
clone size: few
J gene: TRBJ1-2
CDR3 length: 14
D gene: NA
CDR3 protein: CASSLDGETYGYTF
CDR3 DNA: TGCGCCAGCAGCTTGGACGGGGAAACCTATGGCTACACCTTC

V gene: TRBV18
clone size: many
J gene: TRBJ1-3
CDR3 length: 15
D gene: NA
CDR3 protein: CASSPQGSSGNTIYF
CDR3 DNA: TGTGCCAGCTCACCACAGGGGAGCTCTGGAAACACCATATATTTT

V gene: TRBV11-2
clone size: NA
J gene: TRBJ2-7
CDR3 length: 15
D gene: NA
CDR3 protein: CASSRGWGSTYEQYF
CDR3 DNA: TGTGCCAGCTCCCGGGGTTGGGGGTCGACCTACGAGCAGTACTTC

V gene: TRBV7-3
clone size: few
J gene: TRBJ2-1
CDR3 length: 13
D gene: NA
CDR3 protein: CASSFQQGNEQFF
CDR3 DNA: TGTGCCAGCAGCTTTCAACAGGGCAATGAGCAGTTCTTC

V gene: TRBV5-1
clone size: NA
J gene: TRBJ1-4
CDR3 length: 16
D gene: TRBD1
CDR3 protein: CASSLATGAVGEKLFF
CDR3 DNA: TGCGCCAGCAGCTTGGCAACAGGGGCAGTAGGAGAAAAACTGTTTTTT

V gene: TRBV7-9
clone size: few
J gene: TRBJ2-5
CDR3 length: 18
D gene: TRBD2
CDR3 protein: CASSSAGTSGRAGETQYF
CDR3 DNA: TGTGCCAGCAGCTCGGCCGGGACTAGCGGGAGGGCCGGAGAGACCCAGTACTTC

V gene: TRBV4-1
clone size: NA
J gene: TRBJ1-2
CDR3 length: 15
D gene: NA
CDR3 protein: CASSQGSTSDYGYTF
CDR3 DNA: TGCGCCAGCAGCCAAGGATCGACATCAGACTATGGCTACACCTTC

V gene: TRBV5-1
clone size: few
J gene: TRBJ2-5
CDR3 length: 15
D gene: TRBD1
CDR3 protein: CASSLNSGQLGAQYF
CDR3 DNA: TGCGCCAGCAGCTTAAACTCGGGACAGCTGGGGGCCCAGTACTTC

V gene: TRBV6-5
clone size: NA
J gene: TRBJ1-2
CDR3 length: 15
D gene: TRBD1
CDR3 protein: CASSKGDRINYGYTF
CDR3 DNA: TGTGCCAGCAGTAAAGGGGACAGAATTAACTATGGCTACACCTTC

V gene: TRBV28
clone size: NA
J gene: TRBJ1-5
CDR3 length: 14
D gene: NA
CDR3 protein: CASSPPEGSQPQHF
CDR3 DNA: TGTGCCAGCAGTCCCCCCGAGGGGAGTCAGCCCCAGCATTTT

V gene: TRBV6-1
clone size: few
J gene: TRBJ2-7
CDR3 length: 14
D gene: NA
CDR3 protein: CASYEGSFAGEQYF
CDR3 DNA: TGTGCCAGCTACGAGGGGTCTTTCGCTGGGGAGCAGTACTTC

V gene: TRBV7-2
clone size: few
J gene: TRBJ1-2
CDR3 length: 14
D gene: NA
CDR3 protein: CASSSTGGRYGYTF
CDR3 DNA: TGTGCCAGCAGCTCGACAGGAGGCCGCTATGGCTACACCTTC

V gene: TRBV27
clone size: few
J gene: TRBJ2-5
CDR3 length: 11
D gene: NA
CDR3 protein: CASAHQETQYF
CDR3 DNA: TGTGCCAGCGCGCATCAAGAGACCCAGTACTTC